The 27 T cell receptor beta chains reported below all come from one sample, sequenced in a study of blood T cell repertoires in COVID-19. Produced via immunoSEQ multiplex PCR; TCRdb's table is partial and in-frame only. The repertoire holds roughly 190,000 clones, with 85% to 95% as singletons. Source material: peripheral blood. Source of these receptors: a man aged 25 to 40 with COVID-19, enrolled during active disease.

The chain couples TRBV27 to TRBJ1-1; TRBD1 is a possible D gene (5 bases). Germline assignment: CDR1 MNHEY and CDR2 SMNVEV (reference sequence). With 0 bases removed from V and 2 bases from J, the gap between germline ends came to 10 bases. The CDR3 runs to 15 residues. The CDR3 reads CASSLSGPSNTEAFF. CDR3 DNA: TGTGCCAGCAGTTTATCGGGGCCTTCCAACACTGAAGCTTTCTTT.

This chain joins TRBV6-6 and TRBJ2-3; the D gene is possibly TRBD1 (6 bases). Trimming removed 2 bases at V and 4 bases at J, with 13 bases between. Germline CDR1 MNHNY, CDR2 SVGAGI (reference sequence). The CDR3 runs 15 residues. For the CDR3, the DNA is TGTGCCAGCAGTTACCGCACAGGGTTTGCAGATACGCAGTATTTT. Translated: CASSYRTGFADTQYF.

The chain combines TRBV9 with TRBJ1-6; a possible D gene is TRBD1 (6 bases). This CDR3 has 16 amino acids. Germline CDR1 SGDLS, CDR2 YYNGEE. V lost 1 base and J 5 bases, leaving 13 bases between the germline ends. Here the CDR3 reads CASSVMAGDNNSPLHF. The CDR3 DNA sequence: TGTGCCAGCAGCGTAATGGCAGGGGATAATAATTCACCCCTCCACTTT.

The chain carries TRBV6-5 and TRBJ2-3; D not certain. Trimming pared 6 bases from V and 6 bases from J, leaving 10 bases between. This CDR3 comprises 12 residues. The germline V gene encodes CDR1 MNHEY and CDR2 SVGAGI. The CDR3: CASRTYWDTQYF. In DNA form, the CDR3 reads TGTGCCAGCAGGACTTATTGGGATACGCAGTATTTT.

The chain uses TRBV20-1 and TRBJ2-1; possible D gene TRBD2, 5 bases. Trimming removed 3 bases from V and 10 bases from J, with 7 bases in between. Germline V gives CDR1 DFQATT, CDR2 SNEGSKA (reference sequence). The CDR3 sequence is 10 residues long. DNA of the CDR3: TGCAGTGCTAGGAGGGAGGAGCAGTTCTTC. Amino acids: CSARREEQFF.

For the CDR3, the DNA is TGTGCCACCAGTGATTCCGGGACAGGTTACTACAATGAGCAGTTCTTC. Protein sequence: CATSDSGTGYYNEQFF. J is TRBJ2-1 and V is TRBV24-1, with 8 bases that match TRBD1. The ends lost 2 bases at V and 3 bases at J; junction bases unmatched: 5. The CDR3 is 16 amino acids. Germline V gene data show CDR1 as KGHDR and CDR2 as SFDVKD.

This chain links TRBV5-4 with TRBJ2-7; D is perhaps TRBD1 (5 bases). CDR1 and CDR2 from the germline V gene are SGHNT and YYREEE (reference sequence). Trimming took off 1 base at V and 3 bases at J, with 11 bases between the two ends. This CDR3 has 14 amino acids. The CDR3 region is CASSLPGNSYEQYF. The CDR3 coding sequence is TGTGCCAGCAGCTTGCCAGGGAATAGCTACGAGCAGTACTTC.

The J gene is TRBJ1-2, the V gene TRBV6-5; D not resolved. Trimming pared 3 bases from V and 2 bases from J, leaving 10 bases between. CDR3 size: 14 residues. CDR1 MNHEY and CDR2 SVGAGI come from the germline V gene. CDR3 in amino acids: CASSYLGGNYGYTF. CDR3 DNA: TGTGCCAGCAGTTATTTGGGAGGAAACTATGGCTACACCTTC.

This chain connects TRBV19 to TRBJ1-1; possibly TRBD1 for D (6 bases). Deletions cut 6 bases from V and 3 bases from J, with 11 bases between. The CDR3 is 13 amino acids. Germline V gene sequence: CDR1 LNHDA, CDR2 SQIVND (reference sequence). The CDR3 region is CASSPDRYTEAFF. The DNA for the CDR3 is TGTGCCAGTAGCCCAGACAGGTACACTGAAGCTTTCTTT.

This clone was detected only once. The chain couples TRBV27 to TRBJ2-1, with D possibly being TRBD1 (5 bases). Germline CDR1 reads MNHEY; CDR2 reads SMNVEV (reference sequence). The ends were cut back, 6 bases at V and 10 bases at J, with 10 bases in the middle. The CDR3 covers 11 residues. CDR3 bases: TGTGCCAGCAGCGCAGGGCGGGAGCAGTTCTTC. Translating gives CASSAGREQFF.

This rearrangement joins TRBV5-1 to TRBJ1-2; the match to TRBD1 covers 9 bases. Per germline, CDR1 SGHRS and CDR2 YFSETQ. The CDR3 is 14 amino acids. V lost 0 bases to trimming and J lost 7 bases; unmatched junction nucleotides: 4. The CDR3 DNA sequence: TGCGCCAGCAGCTTGGACAGGGGACAGGGTGGCTACACCTTC. This encodes CASSLDRGQGGYTF.

This chain joins TRBV3-1 (or the pseudogene TRBV3-2) and TRBJ1-3, with D possibly being TRBD1 (6 bases). Trimming left V 5 bases short and J 0 bases short, with 14 bases between. The V gene's germline CDR1 is LGHDT and CDR2 YNNKEL (reference sequence). The CDR3 loop spans 16 amino acids. The DNA of the CDR3 is TGTGCCAGCAGCACCCTGACAGGCGCCTCTGGAAACACCATATATTTT. Its protein product is CASSTLTGASGNTIYF.

This clone was seen only once. The chain recombines TRBV7-9 with TRBJ2-7, with D perhaps TRBD1 (5 bases). Trimming cost V 5 bases and J 5 bases, with 13 bases left between them. Germline assignment: CDR1 SEHNR and CDR2 FQNEAQ (reference sequence). The CDR3 length is 13 residues. CDR3 sequence: CASSDWNRHEQYF. The CDR3 DNA reads as TGTGCCAGCAGCGATTGGAACAGGCACGAGCAGTACTTC.

The J gene is TRBJ2-6, the V gene TRBV7-3, with D maybe TRBD1 (5 bases). This CDR3 contains 15 residues. Per germline, CDR1 SGHTA and CDR2 FQGTGA. V shed 2 bases and J shed 0 bases, with 5 bases lying between them. The CDR3 DNA reads as TGTGCCAGCAGCTTAGACAGCTCTGGGGCCAACGTCCTGACTTTC. It translates to CASSLDSSGANVLTF.

The chain has TRBV2 and TRBJ1-5; 9 bases map to TRBD1. Germline CDR1 SNHLY, CDR2 FYNNEI. The CDR3 is 15 amino acids. Trimming at V came to 4 bases and at J to 5 bases, leaving 6 bases not matched to a gene. CDR3 DNA: TGTGCCAGCAGTGGGGGGGGACAGGGTCATCAGCCCCAGCATTTT. Its translation is CASSGGGQGHQPQHF.

This chain joins TRBV25-1 and TRBJ1-5; TRBD1 aligns across 8 bases. V lost 1 base, J lost 6 bases, and 8 bases stayed unmatched. Germline V CDR1 and CDR2: MGHDK, SYGVNS. The CDR3 has 16 residues. In nucleotides, the CDR3 is TGTGCCAGCAGTGAATTAGTTGACAGGGGCGCTCAGCCCCAGCATTTT. Its translation is CASSELVDRGAQPQHF. Full variable domain (remainder filled in from reference TRBV25-1 and TRBJ1-5): EADIYQTPRYLVIGTGKKITLECSQTMGHDKMYWYQQDPGMELHLIHYSYGVNSTEKGDLSSESTVSRIRTEHFPLTLESARPSHTSQYLCASSELVDRGAQPQHFGDGTRLSIL.

The chain combines TRBV30 with TRBJ1-1; D may be TRBD1 (6 bases). This CDR3 contains 15 residues. Between the trimmed V and J ends, which lost 0 bases and 5 bases, there was a span of 16 bases. Germline V lookup: CDR1 GTSNPN, CDR2 SVGIG (reference sequence). The CDR3 loop is CAWSVPAGESTEAFF. CDR3 nucleotide sequence: TGTGCCTGGAGTGTACCCGCAGGGGAGAGTACTGAAGCTTTCTTT.

Concerning this clone: The same CDR3 can be traced to other DNA sequences in this sample. The chain couples TRBV3-1 (or the pseudogene TRBV3-2) to TRBJ1-5; 7 bases agree with TRBD1. Germline CDR1 is LGHDT and CDR2 is YNNKEL (reference sequence). J gave up 4 bases and V 1 base, and 4 bases lay outside the gene matches. The CDR3 runs to 15 residues. CDR3 coding DNA: TGTGCCAGCAGCCAAGCGGGGACAGAGAATCAGCCCCAGCATTTT. Translated: CASSQAGTENQPQHF.

This clone was observed once. In DNA form, the CDR3 reads TGTGCCAGCAGCTTAACGCAGGGAGGTTACACTGAAGCTTTCTTT. Translation gives CASSLTQGGYTEAFF. This chain uses TRBV7-3 with TRBJ1-1, with TRBD1 as a possible D gene (5 bases). Germline V gene sequence: CDR1 SGHTA, CDR2 FQGTGA. CDR3 length: 15 amino acids. V was clipped by 0 bases and J by 3 bases, with 11 bases between them.

The CDR3 loop is CASSTGQGPPTDTQYF. Written as DNA, the CDR3 is TGTGCCAGTAGTACGGGACAGGGGCCCCCCACAGATACGCAGTATTTT. V usage is TRBV19 and J usage is TRBJ2-3; TRBD1 aligns across 10 bases. Germline V gives CDR1 LNHDA, CDR2 SQIVND (reference sequence). CDR3 length: 16 residues. V dropped 4 bases and J dropped 2; count of bases not matched to a gene: 6.

The chain uses TRBV6-5 and TRBJ2-5; 8 positions agree with TRBD2. Trimming took 4 bases from V and 5 from J; bases not matched to a gene: 6. CDR1 is MNHEY, CDR2 SVGAGI, per germline. The CDR3 runs to 14 residues. The CDR3 coding sequence is TGTGCCAGCAGTTTCCGGACTAGCCACGAGACCCAGTACTTC. Its protein is CASSFRTSHETQYF.

This clone was found once. The rearrangement uses TRBV19 and TRBJ1-5; D remains ambiguous. CDR3 length: 15 residues. With 0 bases removed from V and 1 base from J, the gap between germline ends came to 7 bases. Germline CDR1 is LNHDA and CDR2 is SQIVND (reference sequence). CDR3 sequence: CASSIEAVSNQPQHF. The CDR3 region has the DNA TGTGCCAGTAGTATAGAGGCGGTCAGCAATCAGCCCCAGCATTTT.

This chain joins TRBV9 and TRBJ1-6; D may be TRBD1 (5 bases). Germline lookup yields CDR1 SGDLS and CDR2 YYNGEE. The CDR3 covers 12 residues. V was pared by 3 bases and J by 7 bases, with 5 bases between. CDR3 coding DNA: TGTGCCAGCAGCGGACAGAATTCACCCCTCCACTTT. Protein: CASSGQNSPLHF.

CDR3 nucleotides: TGTGCCAGCTCACCGGAGACAGGGTCGAACACTGAAGCTTTCTTT. Protein: CASSPETGSNTEAFF. The chain recombines TRBV18 with TRBJ1-1, with 7 bases lining up with TRBD1. Germline V lookup: CDR1 KGHSH, CDR2 LQKENI. This CDR3 spans 15 amino acids. Trimming took 3 bases from V and 1 from J; bases not matched to a gene: 5.

This clone was seen a single time. The rearrangement joins TRBV6-2 or TRBV6-3 to TRBJ1-1; D not certain. CDR3 length: 13 amino acids. From germline, CDR1 is MNHEY and CDR2 SVGEGT. The V gene lost 4 bases and the J gene lost 3 bases, with 9 bases spanning the gap. The CDR3 reads CASSLIGDTEAFF. The CDR3 region has the DNA TGTGCCAGCAGTTTGATCGGGGACACTGAAGCTTTCTTT.

The rearrangement links TRBV28 to TRBJ1-1; no definite D call. The CDR3 sequence is 12 residues long. V lost 2 bases to trimming and J lost 3 bases, with 4 bases between them. Germline V gives CDR1 MDHEN, CDR2 SYDVKM. The CDR3 DNA sequence: TGTGCCAGCAGTTTACTCGACACTGAAGCTTTCTTT. This sequence encodes CASSLLDTEAFF.

The chain uses TRBV19 and TRBJ2-5, with D perhaps TRBD1 (6 bases). V shed 4 bases and J shed 5 bases, with 20 bases lying between them. Germline CDR1 LNHDA, CDR2 SQIVND (reference sequence). The CDR3 is 16 amino acids. The CDR3 coding sequence is TGTGCCAGTAGTAGAGCCGGCGTCACAGGGATGGAGACCCAGTACTTC. This translates into CASSRAGVTGMETQYF.